These 27 T cell receptor beta chains came from one sample sequenced in a study of regulatory T cells in long-lasting Graves disease. Time point given: newly diagnosed GD, antithyroid drugs for less than 3 months. Construction of the TCR library relied on RNA isolated from PBMCs. The authors built TCR beta libraries using iRepertoire HTBI primers and Arm-PCR of CDR3 regions. MiXCR, run by TCRdb on the multiplex PCR reads, gives a single entry per CDR3 protein. Of under 250,000 distinct CDR3 sequences listed, around 20% were seen once; the top ten hold about 11%. This sample was shared with a second study, whose subject was T cells in Graves' hyperthyroidism and ophthalmopathy.

Sequences were derived from peripheral blood mononuclear cells (PBMCs), sampled at new diagnosis, from a patient treated with antithyroid drugs. These receptor sequences come from a woman in her twenties or thirties with Graves disease.

J is TRBJ2-3 and V is TRBV20-1, with D possibly TRBD2 on 5 matching bases. V was shortened by 3 bases and J by 1 base, with 14 bases between the two germline ends. This CDR3 spans 15 amino acids. The germline V gene has CDR1 DFQATT and CDR2 SNEGSKA (reference sequence). In nucleotides, the CDR3 is TGCAGTGCTAGTGGCAGCGGAGCACGCACAGATACGCAGTATTTT. As protein: CSASGSGARTDTQYF.

In its sample, this clonotype ranks as medium-sized. The chain uses TRBV5-1 and TRBJ2-1; D call uncertain. The V end lost 4 bases, the J end lost 4 bases, and 9 bases lay between the germline ends. The CDR3 covers 13 residues. Germline CDR1 reads SGHRS; CDR2 reads YFSETQ. Here the CDR3 reads CASSADLYNEQFF. As DNA, the CDR3 is TGCGCCAGCAGCGCCGACCTATACAATGAGCAGTTCTTC.

This clonotype has a count of ten or more. The chain joins TRBV27 to TRBJ1-1; D unresolved. The CDR3 consists of 14 residues. Trimming pared 5 bases from V and 3 bases from J, leaving 13 bases between. Germline V lookup: CDR1 MNHEY, CDR2 SMNVEV (reference sequence). This CDR3 reads CASSPQWTHTEAFF. As DNA, the CDR3 is TGTGCCAGCAGTCCCCAATGGACTCACACTGAAGCTTTCTTT.

The chain combines TRBV7-3 with TRBJ2-3, with 12 bases matching TRBD2. V lost 5 bases and J lost 8; bases outside the gene matches: 14. Per germline, CDR1 SGHTA and CDR2 FQGTGA. The CDR3 consists of 17 residues. Here the CDR3 reads CASSPQSSGGASGTQYF. The CDR3 nucleotides are TGTGCCAGCAGCCCCCAATCTAGCGGGGGGGCCTCTGGTACGCAGTATTTT.

Many counts were recorded for this clonotype. The rearrangement joins TRBV10-1 to TRBJ1-5; a possible D gene is TRBD1 (6 bases). Per the germline V gene, CDR1 is WNHNN and CDR2 is SYGVQD (reference sequence). V lost 4 bases and J 3 bases, leaving 10 bases between the germline ends. The CDR3 runs 14 residues. In nucleotides, the CDR3 is TGCGCCAGCAGTGCGGACAGTTTCAATCAGCCCCAGCATTTT. Its protein is CASSADSFNQPQHF.

This clonotype appeared many times. The genes are TRBV27 and TRBJ1-6; D is undetermined. Germline lookup yields CDR1 MNHEY and CDR2 SMNVEV (reference sequence). V gave up 11 bases and J gave up 0 bases, with 8 bases separating them. The CDR3 runs 13 residues. CDR3 loop: CASPSSYNSPLHF. DNA of the CDR3: TGTGCCTCCCCGAGCTCCTATAATTCACCCCTCCACTTT.

This clonotype was recorded a few times. The chain combines TRBV6-2 or TRBV6-3 with TRBJ2-6; no reliable D call. From germline, CDR1 is MNHEY and CDR2 SVGEGT. This CDR3 is built from 13 residues. Trimming stripped 3 bases from V and 4 bases from J, with 4 bases between. The DNA of the CDR3 is TGTGCCAGCAGTTATGCCGGGGCCAACGTCCTGACTTTC. The encoded protein is CASSYAGANVLTF.

In this sample, this clonotype turned up many times. The chain carries TRBV28 and TRBJ2-7; D is undetermined. Per the germline V gene, CDR1 is MDHEN and CDR2 is SYDVKM. V lost 4 bases to trimming and J lost 2 bases, with 15 bases between them. The CDR3 length is 15 residues. Here the CDR3 DNA reads TGTGCCAGCAGTTCCTCCGGGTCTTTCCCCTACGAGCAGTACTTC. This codes for CASSSSGSFPYEQYF.

This clonotype was counted ten times or more. This sequence joins TRBV2 and TRBJ2-5; D gene ambiguous. The CDR3 consists of 12 residues. The germline CDR1 and CDR2 sequences are SNHLY and FYNNEI. The ends were cut back, 3 bases at V and 2 bases at J, with 4 bases in the middle. CDR3 in DNA: TGTGCCAGCAGTGAGACTCAAGAGACCCAGTACTTC. It yields the protein CASSETQETQYF.

Many counts were recorded for this clonotype. The rearrangement uses TRBV15 and TRBJ1-2, with 9 positions matching TRBD1. The CDR3 sequence is 15 residues long. Losses at the gene ends were 0 bases for V and 6 bases for J; bases not matched to a gene: 5. Germline V gene data show CDR1 as LNHNV and CDR2 as YYDKDF (reference sequence). The CDR3 is CATSRDVWTGDGYTF. CDR3 DNA sequence: TGTGCCACCAGCAGAGATGTGTGGACAGGGGATGGCTACACCTTC.

V is TRBV11-1 and J is TRBJ2-7; D unresolved. The CDR3 contains 15 residues. Trimming left V 0 bases short and J 5 bases short, with 14 bases between. Germline CDR1 reads SGHAT; CDR2 reads FQDESV (reference sequence). This chain's CDR3 is CASSLADWQVHEQYF. The CDR3 bases are TGTGCCAGCAGCTTAGCGGATTGGCAGGTCCACGAGCAGTACTTC.

This clonotype was seen a few times. The rearrangement links TRBV4-1 to TRBJ1-2; unclear D gene. V lost 2 bases and J lost 0, with 13 bases in between. The CDR3 is made up of 16 amino acids. The germline gives CDR1 MGHRA, CDR2 YSYEKL. CDR3 residues: CASSQTPGKANYGYTF. The DNA of the CDR3 is TGCGCCAGCAGCCAAACCCCCGGGAAAGCTAACTATGGCTACACCTTC.

This clonotype showed up many times. V usage is TRBV24-1 and J usage is TRBJ2-3; no definite D call. The CDR3 loop spans 13 amino acids. V lost 5 bases and J 2 bases, leaving 7 bases between the germline ends. Per the germline V gene, CDR1 is KGHDR and CDR2 is SFDVKD. The CDR3 is CATSAPPTDTQYF. The CDR3, as DNA: TGTGCCACCAGTGCCCCTCCCACAGATACGCAGTATTTT.

This clonotype was detected ten times or more. The chain couples TRBV4-1 to TRBJ2-7; 11 bases align to TRBD2. Losses at the gene ends were 8 bases for V and 0 bases for J; bases not matched to a gene: 3. CDR1 is MGHRA and CDR2 is YSYEKL in the germline V gene. This CDR3 contains 14 residues. CDR3 sequence (DNA): TGCGCCAGCGCTAGCGGGAGGAACTCCTACGAGCAGTACTTC. It is translated as CASASGRNSYEQYF.

This clonotype was recorded many times. This chain connects TRBV11-3 to TRBJ1-2; TRBD1 might be the D (5 bases). Trimming removed 4 bases at V and 3 bases at J, with 12 bases between. There are 14 residues in the CDR3. Germline V gene sequence: CDR1 SGHNT, CDR2 YENEEA. CDR3 coding DNA: TGTGCCAGCAGCTCCAAAGACAGATACTATGGCTACACCTTC. Residues: CASSSKDRYYGYTF.

This clonotype showed up many times. The chain couples TRBV19 to TRBJ2-7; D not certain. Germline CDR1 reads LNHDA; CDR2 reads SQIVND (reference sequence). V lost 3 bases and J 2 bases, leaving 11 bases between the germline ends. This CDR3 contains 14 residues. The CDR3 region has the DNA TGTGCCAGTAGTATCGGTGCAGCCACCTACGAGCAGTACTTC. It encodes CASSIGAATYEQYF.

V and J are TRBV20-1 and TRBJ1-5, with D tentatively TRBD1 (5 bases). Germline V gene lookup returns CDR1 DFQATT and CDR2 SNEGSKA (reference sequence). This CDR3 is built from 16 residues. The germline V and J ends were trimmed by 3 bases and 4 bases, with 19 bases remaining between them. The CDR3 is CSASDTGGVRNQPQHF. The CDR3 DNA reads as TGCAGTGCTAGTGATACGGGGGGGGTTAGAAATCAGCCCCAGCATTTT.

This clonotype was found many times. The V and J genes are TRBV18 and TRBJ1-1, with D uncertain. The length of the CDR3 is 15 residues. CDR1 is KGHSH and CDR2 is LQKENI in the germline V gene. Between the trimmed V and J ends, which lost 3 bases and 1 base, there was a span of 12 bases. The chain's CDR3 is CASSPSYASNTEAFF. The CDR3 DNA reads TGTGCCAGCTCACCTAGCTACGCTTCGAACACTGAAGCTTTCTTT.

Many counts were recorded for this clonotype. The V and J genes are TRBV19 and TRBJ2-3; D remains unclear. Germline V gene sequence: CDR1 LNHDA, CDR2 SQIVND (reference sequence). Trimming left V 3 bases short and J 0 bases short, with 7 bases between. The CDR3 runs to 14 residues. DNA for the CDR3: TGTGCCAGTAGTATTGGGCAAAGCACAGATACGCAGTATTTT. This codes for CASSIGQSTDTQYF.

V gene TRBV7-2 combines with J gene TRBJ1-2, with a possible D match to TRBD1 (5 bases). Per the germline V gene, CDR1 is SGHTA and CDR2 is FQGNSA. Trimming took off 3 bases at V and 4 bases at J, with 21 bases between the two ends. CDR3 length: 17 residues. For the CDR3, the DNA is TGTGCCAGCAGCTTCGGCCTGTCTGGGGGAATAATCTATGGCTACACCTTC. Translated: CASSFGLSGGIIYGYTF.

The chain couples TRBV19 to TRBJ2-2, with 9 bases fitting TRBD2. CDR1 is LNHDA and CDR2 is SQIVND in the germline V gene (reference sequence). V trimming: 8 bases; J trimming: 4 bases; junction bases outside the gene matches: 5. The CDR3 length is 14 residues. Written as DNA, the CDR3 is TGTGCCAGTCATAGCGGGAGTATCACCGGGGAGCTGTTTTTT. Protein: CASHSGSITGELFF. The whole variable domain, filled in from reference TRBV19 and TRBJ2-2, reads DGGITQSPKYLFRKEGQNVTLSCEQNLNHDAMYWYRQDPGQGLRLIYYSQIVNDFQKGDIAEGYSVSREKKESFPLTVTSAQKNPTAFYLCASHSGSITGELFFGEGSRLTVL.

At least ten counts were recorded for this clonotype. This chain links TRBV6-1 with TRBJ2-7; tentative D call: TRBD2 (5 bases). CDR3 length: 12 residues. Trimming pared 8 bases from V and 0 bases from J, leaving 8 bases between. Per germline, CDR1 MNHNS and CDR2 SASEGT. The CDR3 coding sequence is TGTGCCAGCGCGGGCAGCTCCTACGAGCAGTACTTC. Amino acids: CASAGSSYEQYF.

This clonotype came up many times. CDR3 in amino acids: CSVEGAGVGNTEAFF. CDR3 sequence (DNA): TGCAGCGTTGAAGGGGCAGGGGTTGGAAACACTGAAGCTTTCTTT. The rearrangement joins TRBV29-1 to TRBJ1-1; D possibly corresponds to TRBD1 (6 bases). The CDR3 totals 15 residues. Germline lookup yields CDR1 SQVTM and CDR2 ANQGSEA. V was clipped by 1 base and J by 2 bases, with 14 bases between them. The whole variable domain, remainder taken from reference TRBV29-1 and TRBJ1-1, is SAVISQKPSRDICQRGTSLTIQCQVDSQVTMMFWYRQQPGQSLTLIATANQGSEATYESGFVIDKFPISRPNLTFSTLTVSNMSPEDSSIYLCSVEGAGVGNTEAFFGQGTRLTVV.

CDR3 nucleotide sequence: TGTGCCAGCAGTGGACGGGGGGTGGCAGATACGCAGTATTTT. It codes for CASSGRGVADTQYF. The V call is TRBV27, the J call TRBJ2-3; 7 nucleotides match TRBD2. The CDR3 runs to 14 residues. The ends lost 5 bases at V and 4 bases at J; junction bases unmatched: 6. CDR1 MNHEY and CDR2 SMNVEV come from the germline V gene (reference sequence).

About this clonotype itself: A read error is the likely source, as a far larger clone sits one nucleotide away. The chain employs TRBV27 and TRBJ2-7, with 9 bases that match TRBD2. The CDR3 is 17 residues long. V shed 5 bases and J 7 bases; nucleotides not matched to a gene: 18. Per the germline V gene, CDR1 is MNHEY and CDR2 is SMNVEV (reference sequence). CDR3 region: CASSGGGAGGTYNEQYF. The CDR3 DNA follows: TGTGCCAGCAGTGGGGGCGGAGCGGGGGGCACCTACAATGAGCAGTACTTC.

The gene calls are TRBV28 and TRBJ2-7; 13 positions match TRBD2. The CDR3 sequence is 19 residues long. V lost 6 bases, J lost 0 bases, and 14 bases stayed unmatched. Germline-derived CDR1 and CDR2 are MDHEN and SYDVKM. The CDR3 protein is CASRPQGLAGVLGSYEQYF. The CDR3 DNA reads as TGTGCCAGCAGACCCCAAGGACTAGCGGGAGTATTGGGCTCCTACGAGCAGTACTTC. Full variable domain (remainder filled in from reference TRBV28 and TRBJ2-7): DVKVTQSSRYLVKRTGEKVFLECVQDMDHENMFWYRQDPGLGLRLIYFSYDVKMKEKGDIPEGYSVSREKKERFSLILESASTNQTSMYLCASRPQGLAGVLGSYEQYFGPGTRLTVT.

The rearrangement joins TRBV9 to TRBJ2-3; 10 bases agree with TRBD2. The trim removed 0 bases at V and 4 bases at J, leaving 8 bases unmatched. This CDR3 spans 17 amino acids. Germline CDR1 reads SGDLS; CDR2 reads YYNGEE. CDR3 in DNA: TGTGCCAGCAGCGTAGGTATCCAGCGGGAGGGACCAGATACGCAGTATTTT. This gives the protein CASSVGIQREGPDTQYF.